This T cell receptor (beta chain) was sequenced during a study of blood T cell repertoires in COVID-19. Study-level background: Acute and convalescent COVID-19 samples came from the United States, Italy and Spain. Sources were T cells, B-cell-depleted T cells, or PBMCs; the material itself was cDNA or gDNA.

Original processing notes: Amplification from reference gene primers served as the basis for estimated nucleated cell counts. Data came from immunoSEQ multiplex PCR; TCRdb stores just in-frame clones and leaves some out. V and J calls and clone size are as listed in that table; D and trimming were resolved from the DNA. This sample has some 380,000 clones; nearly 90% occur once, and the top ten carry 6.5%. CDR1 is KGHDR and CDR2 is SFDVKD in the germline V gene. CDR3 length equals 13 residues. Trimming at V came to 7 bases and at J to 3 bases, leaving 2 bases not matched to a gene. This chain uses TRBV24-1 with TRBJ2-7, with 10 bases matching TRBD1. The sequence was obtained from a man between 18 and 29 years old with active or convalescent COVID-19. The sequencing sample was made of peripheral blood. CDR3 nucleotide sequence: TGTGCCACCAGGGGGACAGGGGACTACGAGCAGTACTTC. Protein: CATRGTGDYEQYF.